This TCR beta chain was recorded in a study of shared T cell receptors in the human thymus. Assay used: immunoSEQ multiplex PCR; TCRdb lists only in-frame clones, some missing. This table has about 400,000 clones, 95% appearing once. Germline CDR1 SEHNR, CDR2 FQNEAQ (reference sequence). The CDR3 runs to 15 residues. Unmatched junction bases numbered 4, after V lost 4 bases and J lost 1 base. The sequenced sample was thymocytes. The rearrangement links TRBV7-9 to TRBJ1-5; 7 bases are shared with TRBD1. The sequence was obtained from a human donor. The CDR3 nucleotides read TGTGCCAGCAGCTCAGACAGGGCCAGCAATCAGCCCCAGCATTTT. Protein: CASSSDRASNQPQHF. Variable domain in full (rest from reference TRBV7-9 and TRBJ1-5): DTGVSQNPRHKITKRGQNVTFRCDPISEHNRLYWYRQTLGQGPEFLTYFQNEAQLEKSRLLSDRFSAERPKGSFSTLEIQRTEQGDSAMYLCASSSDRASNQPQHFGDGTRLSIL.